The next 3 T cell receptor beta chains were all read from a single sample in a study of human T cells and chemical hapten exposure. Noted time point: patch test 3, about 24 weeks after DPC sensitization. Treatment meaning: therapeutic diphenylcyclopropenone sensitization with weekly scalp DPC. TCRdb re-called the RACE reads with MiXCR, one entry per CDR3 protein. The sample contains tens of thousands of distinct CDR3 sequences, 8.5% to 14% of which appear only once. Specimen: whole blood, collected in connection with sensitization to the hapten diphenylcyclopropenone (DPC). These receptor sequences come from a woman aged 45 to 65 with alopecia areata. Some clones in this sample may be carry-over from other donors' samples.

This clonotype was picked up many times. The CDR3 DNA follows: TGTGCCAGCAGCTTGACGGGGGCCGGGGAGCTGTTTTTT. This codes for CASSLTGAGELFF. The chain recombines TRBV5-5 with TRBJ2-2; maybe TRBD2 (6 bases). Germline V gene sequence: CDR1 SGHKS, CDR2 YYEKEE (reference sequence). V was clipped by 1 base and J by 6 bases, with 7 bases between them. CDR3 length: 13 residues.

This clonotype was observed a few times. The chain uses TRBV6-6 and TRBJ2-7; D possibly corresponds to TRBD1 (5 bases). Looked up from germline, CDR1 is MNHNY and CDR2 is SVGAGI (reference sequence). The CDR3 totals 11 residues. Trimming removed 8 bases at V and 6 bases at J, with 11 bases between. The CDR3 region has the DNA TGTGCCAGCCGTACAGGTACCGAGCAGTACTTC. It translates to CASRTGTEQYF.

This chain connects TRBV4-3 to TRBJ2-1; 11 bases match TRBD2. This CDR3 is built from 14 residues. Germline CDR1 is LGHNA and CDR2 is YSLEER. The V gene end was trimmed by 4 bases and the J gene end by 9 bases; junction bases not matched to a gene: 5. The CDR3 is CASSLSGGASEQFF. The CDR3, as DNA: TGCGCCAGCAGCCTTAGCGGGGGGGCCTCTGAGCAGTTCTTC.